Below are 13 T cell receptor beta chains sequenced from a single sample in a study of blood T cell repertoires in COVID-19. Data came from immunoSEQ multiplex PCR; TCRdb stores just in-frame clones and leaves some out. The table includes about 240,000 clones, approximately 85% detected once. The sequenced sample consisted of peripheral blood. These receptors were taken from a man aged 45-60 years with COVID-19, enrolled during active disease.

The chain is built from TRBV6-5 and TRBJ1-5, with 7 bases lining up with TRBD1. Germline-derived CDR1 and CDR2 are MNHEY and SVGAGI. The V gene end was trimmed by 8 bases and the J gene end by 4 bases; junction bases not matched to a gene: 5. There are 13 residues in the CDR3. The CDR3 sequence is CASGGQQNQPQHF. The CDR3 DNA reads as TGTGCCAGCGGGGGACAGCAAAATCAGCCCCAGCATTTT.

This chain connects TRBV4-3 to TRBJ2-2; tentatively, D is TRBD1 (5 bases). The CDR3 consists of 18 residues. Trimming cost V 0 bases and J 3 bases, with 17 bases left between them. Germline loops: CDR1 LGHNA, CDR2 YSLEER. The chain's CDR3 is CASSQEVRGREHTGELFF. Written as DNA, the CDR3 is TGCGCCAGCAGCCAAGAAGTGAGAGGCAGGGAACACACCGGGGAGCTGTTTTTT.

The table lists this clone with a few counts. The V and J genes are TRBV28 and TRBJ1-6, with 10 bases fitting TRBD1. In germline, CDR1 is MDHEN, CDR2 SYDVKM. This CDR3 region has 19 residues. V shed 1 base and J 3 bases; nucleotides not matched to a gene: 9. CDR3 amino acids: CASSLFARTGGIYNSPLHF. CDR3 DNA: TGTGCCAGCAGTTTATTCGCGCGGACAGGGGGGATCTATAATTCACCCCTCCACTTT.

V usage is TRBV7-8 and J usage is TRBJ2-7, with 8 positions matching TRBD1. After removal of 5 bases from V and 6 bases from J, the junction contained 18 bases not matched to a gene. The CDR3 contains 17 residues. Germline CDR1 and CDR2: SGHVS and FQNEAQ. Written as DNA, the CDR3 is TGTGCCAGCAGCGCCAAATCCGGACAGGGAAGAGTTCGCGAGCAGTACTTC. Protein: CASSAKSGQGRVREQYF.

The chain has TRBV5-1 and TRBJ2-4, with a weak D call TRBD2 (6 bases). Trimming cost V 3 bases and J 5 bases, with 21 bases left between them. CDR1 SGHRS and CDR2 YFSETQ come from the germline V gene. The CDR3 runs 17 residues. CDR3 protein: CASSSGSSFTSQNIQYF. The CDR3, as DNA: TGCGCCAGCAGCTCTGGGTCGTCCTTTACTAGCCAAAACATTCAGTACTTC.

The genes are TRBV20-1 and TRBJ2-7; D gene ambiguous. The CDR3 covers 11 residues. The germline gives CDR1 DFQATT, CDR2 SNEGSKA (reference sequence). Trimming removed 2 bases at V and 9 bases at J, with 11 bases between. CDR3 sequence reads: CSARRTMGQYF. DNA of the CDR3: TGCAGTGCTAGACGAACTATGGGGCAGTACTTC.

The chain is built from TRBV7-9 and TRBJ2-3, with D maybe TRBD2 (5 bases). The CDR3 loop spans 16 amino acids. V was trimmed by 1 base and J by 5 bases, leaving 16 bases between them. Germline CDR1 is SEHNR and CDR2 is FQNEAQ (reference sequence). In DNA, the CDR3 is TGTGCCAGCAGCTTAGTGCGGGCACCTTCAGGAGATACGCAGTATTTT. Translating it yields CASSLVRAPSGDTQYF. Full variable domain (outside the CDR3, taken from reference TRBV7-9 and TRBJ2-3): DTGVSQNPRHKITKRGQNVTFRCDPISEHNRLYWYRQTLGQGPEFLTYFQNEAQLEKSRLLSDRFSAERPKGSFSTLEIQRTEQGDSAMYLCASSLVRAPSGDTQYFGPGTRLTVL.

J is TRBJ1-5 and V is TRBV6-5; the D is unclear. This CDR3 has 14 amino acids. Germline CDR1 MNHEY, CDR2 SVGAGI. The germline V and J ends were trimmed by 0 bases and 5 bases, with 8 bases remaining between them. DNA of the CDR3: TGTGCCAGCAGTTACTCAGTAGATTATCAGCCCCAGCATTTT. Protein product: CASSYSVDYQPQHF.

This clone was counted ten times or more. The chain recombines TRBV5-8 with TRBJ2-3, with a possible D match to TRBD1 (5 bases). Trimming stripped 4 bases from V and 5 bases from J, with 14 bases between. This CDR3 has 14 amino acids. Per the germline V gene, CDR1 is SGHTS and CDR2 is YDEGEE. In nucleotides, the CDR3 is TGTGCCAGCAGCCCTTGGCAGGGTCAAGATACGCAGTATTTT. It codes for CASSPWQGQDTQYF.

V and J are TRBV3-1 (or the pseudogene TRBV3-2) and TRBJ1-2, with D tentatively TRBD1 (6 bases). Germline lookup yields CDR1 LGHDT and CDR2 YNNKEL (reference sequence). The CDR3 consists of 15 residues. V was pared by 1 base and J by 3 bases, with 12 bases between. The CDR3 is CASSQVGTKDYGYTF. The CDR3 nucleotides are TGTGCCAGCAGCCAAGTCGGGACAAAAGACTATGGCTACACCTTC.

V and J are TRBV11-3 and TRBJ2-1; tentative D call: TRBD1 (6 bases). The CDR3 extends over 14 amino acids. Germline-derived CDR1 and CDR2 are SGHNT and YENEEA. V was shortened by 0 bases and J by 5 bases, with 8 bases between the two germline ends. The CDR3 DNA reads as TGTGCCAGCAGCTTAGATGGGGGCCACAATGAGCAGTTCTTC. Translation gives CASSLDGGHNEQFF.

The genes are TRBV5-8 and TRBJ1-1; maybe TRBD1 (6 bases). The CDR3 is 16 residues long. Trimming removed 4 bases from V and 5 bases from J, with 21 bases in between. The germline CDR1 and CDR2 sequences are SGHTS and YDEGEE. CDR3 sequence (DNA): TGTGCCAGCAGCGTCATGCAGAACAGGGTGGGTACTGAAGCTTTCTTT. Its protein is CASSVMQNRVGTEAFF.

V usage is TRBV7-2 and J usage is TRBJ2-1, with 7 bases that match TRBD2. J gave up 4 bases and V 5 bases, and 11 bases lay outside the gene matches. The CDR3 runs 16 residues. Germline CDR1 SGHTA, CDR2 FQGNSA. CDR3 protein: CASSPADTSAYNEQFF. As DNA, the CDR3 is TGTGCCAGCAGCCCAGCGGACACTAGCGCATACAATGAGCAGTTCTTC.